The rows below give T cell receptor beta chains drawn from one sample of a study of cytotoxic CD8 clonotypes in ibrutinib-treated CLL. Profiled with immunoSEQ multiplex PCR; TCRdb holds only in-frame clones, not every one. The repertoire includes 97,000 or so clones, more than 75% of them detected once, and less than 35% sits in the top ten. The specimen comprised PBMCs, sampled after 12 months of ibrutinib treatment. These receptors were obtained from a human donor with chronic lymphocytic leukemia. Both conserved end residues are part of each CDR3. Fields, in order: D gene, J gene, V gene, clone size, CDR3 protein, CDR3 DNA. The D gene is left open where the match is weak. A row's size may be missing; if present it is once, few, many or a size class.

TRBD2 | TRBJ2-1 | TRBV29-1 | NA | CSVDSGNNEQFF | TGCAGCGTCGATAGCGGGAACAATGAGCAGTTCTTC
TRBD1 | TRBJ2-7 | TRBV6-5 | NA | CASSYGGQGTYEQYF | TGTGCCAGCAGTTACGGGGGACAGGGCACCTACGAGCAGTACTTC
NA | TRBJ2-7 | TRBV18 | NA | CASSPPGGRQEQYF | TGTGCCAGCTCACCACCGGGGGGGCGTCAGGAGCAGTACTTC
TRBD2 | TRBJ2-3 | TRBV10-1 | NA | CASSVGSGGATDTQYF | TGCGCCAGCAGTGTTGGAAGCGGGGGGGCGACAGATACGCAGTATTTT
TRBD1 | TRBJ2-2 | TRBV13 | NA | CASQTGAGELFF | TGTGCCAGCCAGACAGGGGCCGGGGAGCTGTTTTTT
NA | TRBJ2-6 | TRBV7-6 | once | CASSSGAGLGSGANVLTF | TGTGCCAGCAGCTCAGGGGCCGGGTTGGGAAGTGGGGCCAACGTCCTGACTTTC
NA | TRBJ2-5 | TRBV12-2 | once | CASRPRRLAGGPEETQYF | TGTGCAAGTCGCCCGAGGCGGCTAGCGGGGGGGCCGGAGGAGACCCAGTACTTC
NA | TRBJ2-5 | TRBV5-8 | once | CASSHLLSQETQYF | TGTGCCAGCAGCCACTTATTGAGTCAAGAGACCCAGTACTTC
NA | TRBJ1-1 | TRBV11-1 | NA | CASSLAGGVTEAFF | TGTGCCAGCAGCTTAGCAGGCGGGGTAACTGAAGCTTTCTTT
NA | TRBJ1-2 | TRBV6-5 | NA | CASSYSTSYGYTF | TGTGCCAGCAGTTACTCGACAAGCTATGGCTACACCTTC
NA | TRBJ2-5 | TRBV21-1 | NA | CASSLTIAGGRETQYF | TGTGCCAGCAGCCTAACGATAGCGGGGGGGCGGGAGACCCAGTACTTC
NA | TRBJ1-1 | TRBV7-9 | NA | CASSLWQDEATEAFF | TGTGCCAGCAGCTTATGGCAGGATGAGGCGACTGAAGCTTTCTTT
NA | TRBJ2-1 | TRBV7-6 | NA | CASSGTLRQFF | TGTGCCAGCAGCGGGACCCTGAGGCAGTTCTTC
NA | TRBJ1-2 | TRBV19 | NA | CASSMGRATGGYTF | TGTGCCAGTAGTATGGGCAGGGCCACCGGTGGCTACACCTTC
NA | TRBJ2-1 | TRBV2 | NA | CASSEEYEQFF | TGTGCCAGCAGTGAAGAATATGAGCAGTTCTTC
NA | TRBJ1-1 | TRBV30 | NA | CAWTGRGTNRGGTEAFF | TGTGCCTGGACTGGCCGCGGGACAAATAGGGGGGGCACTGAAGCTTTCTTT
NA | TRBJ1-4 | TRBV5-1 | NA | CASSLEGPLATNEKLFF | TGCGCCAGCAGCTTAGAGGGGCCTCTTGCAACTAATGAAAAACTGTTTTTT
TRBD1 | TRBJ2-7 | TRBV19 | once | CASSKQGGYEQYF | TGTGCCAGTAGTAAACAGGGGGGCTACGAGCAGTACTTC
NA | TRBJ2-7 | TRBV10-3 | NA | CAISEVAVSYEQYF | TGTGCCATCAGTGAGGTTGCAGTCTCCTACGAGCAGTACTTC
NA | TRBJ1-4 | TRBV7-9 | NA | CASSQGRAGEKLFF | TGTGCCAGCAGCCAGGGACGGGCGGGGGAAAAACTGTTTTTT
TRBD1 | TRBJ1-1 | TRBV7-2 | NA | CASSHRDRGSNTEAFF | TGTGCCAGCAGCCACAGGGACAGGGGGTCTAACACTGAAGCTTTCTTT
TRBD2 | TRBJ2-2 | TRBV5-1 | NA | CASSPGTSGGANTGELFF | TGCGCCAGCAGCCCCGGGACTAGCGGGGGGGCGAACACCGGGGAGCTGTTTTTT
NA | TRBJ2-1 | TRBV2 | NA | CASSPGRVINEQFF | TGTGCCAGCAGTCCCGGCAGGGTTATAAATGAGCAGTTCTTC
NA | TRBJ1-3 | TRBV9 | NA | CASSVLGGNTIYF | TGTGCCAGCAGCGTTCTGGGGGGAAACACCATATATTTT
NA | TRBJ2-7 | TRBV28 | NA | CASRQMTELSSYEQYF | TGTGCCAGCAGACAAATGACAGAACTGAGCTCCTACGAGCAGTACTTC
NA | TRBJ1-6 | TRBV10-3 | NA | CATSPRTDNSPLHF | TGTGCCACTTCACCTCGGACAGACAATTCACCCCTCCACTTT
NA | TRBJ2-7 | TRBV7-5 | NA | CARSLSVVQGGEQYF | TGTGCCAGAAGCTTATCAGTCGTACAGGGGGGAGAGCAGTACTTC
NA | TRBJ2-7 | TRBV10-2 | NA | CATRQDLITSSYEQYF | TGCGCCACCAGACAGGATCTAATAACATCCTCCTACGAGCAGTACTTC
TRBD1 | TRBJ2-3 | TRBV10-3 | NA | CAISDDRGTDTQYF | TGTGCCATCAGTGACGACAGGGGAACAGATACGCAGTATTTT
TRBD1 | TRBJ2-7 | TRBV6-5 | NA | CASSYSGTGDYEQYF | TGTGCCAGCAGTTACTCCGGGACAGGGGATTACGAGCAGTACTTC
NA | TRBJ2-1 | TRBV7-2 | NA | CASSLGQARYEQFF | TGTGCCAGCAGCTTAGGGCAAGCGCGCTATGAGCAGTTCTTC
NA | TRBJ1-1 | TRBV6-1 | NA | CASSERGPINRAFF | TGTGCCAGCAGTGAACGGGGGCCAATAAATAGGGCTTTCTTT
TRBD1 | TRBJ2-7 | TRBV14 | NA | CASSRDRGISEQYF | TGTGCCAGCAGCCGGGACAGGGGAATCTCCGAGCAGTACTTC
NA | TRBJ1-1 | TRBV10-3 | NA | CAISPDGNTEAFF | TGTGCCATCAGCCCGGACGGGAACACTGAAGCTTTCTTT
NA | TRBJ2-3 | TRBV6-1 | once | CASSLRTGTQYF | TGTGCCAGCAGTCTCCGGACGGGTACGCAGTATTTT
NA | TRBJ1-1 | TRBV19 | NA | CASSIGQYTEAFF | TGTGCCAGTAGTATAGGGCAGTACACTGAAGCTTTCTTT
NA | TRBJ2-5 | TRBV27 | NA | CASSPKQGTGQTQYF | TGTGCCAGCAGTCCGAAACAGGGAACGGGACAGACCCAGTACTTC
NA | TRBJ2-7 | TRBV11-3 | NA | CASGQDLTYEQYF | TGTGCCAGCGGCCAGGACTTAACCTACGAGCAGTACTTC
NA | TRBJ2-1 | TRBV7-2 | once | CASSPFSGSSYNEQFF | TGTGCCAGCAGCCCGTTTTCGGGGAGCTCCTACAATGAGCAGTTCTTC
NA | TRBJ1-6 | TRBV5-4 | NA | CASSFGTGNSPLHF | TGTGCCAGCAGCTTCGGGACGGGCAATTCACCCCTCCACTTT
TRBD2 | TRBJ2-7 | TRBV30 | few | CAWSALGLAGNEQYF | TGTGCCTGGAGTGCCCTGGGACTAGCGGGGAACGAGCAGTACTTC
TRBD1 | TRBJ2-2 | TRBV27 | NA | CASSLWDRTGELFF | TGTGCCAGCAGTTTGTGGGACAGAACCGGGGAGCTGTTTTTT
NA | TRBJ2-7 | TRBV7-8 | NA | CASSSTGFSSYEQYF | TGTGCCAGCAGTTCAACAGGGTTTAGCTCCTACGAGCAGTACTTC
TRBD2 | TRBJ2-1 | TRBV30 | NA | CAKTSGGADEQFF | TGTGCCAAGACTAGCGGGGGGGCCGATGAGCAGTTCTTC